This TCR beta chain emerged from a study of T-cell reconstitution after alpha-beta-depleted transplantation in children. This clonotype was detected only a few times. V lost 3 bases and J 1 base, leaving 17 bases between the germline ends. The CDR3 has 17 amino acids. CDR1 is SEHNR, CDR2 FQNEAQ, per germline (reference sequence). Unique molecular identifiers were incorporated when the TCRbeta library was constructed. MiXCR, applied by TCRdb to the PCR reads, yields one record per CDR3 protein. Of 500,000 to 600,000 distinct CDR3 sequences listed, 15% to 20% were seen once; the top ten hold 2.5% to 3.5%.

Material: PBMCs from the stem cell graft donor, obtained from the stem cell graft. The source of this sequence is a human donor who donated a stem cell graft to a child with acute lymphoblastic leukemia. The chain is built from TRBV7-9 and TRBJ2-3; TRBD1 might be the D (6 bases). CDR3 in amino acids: CASSLRTQQGRTDTQYF. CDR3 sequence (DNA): TGTGCCAGCAGCTTGCGCACTCAACAGGGCCGCACAGATACGCAGTATTTT.